These 5 T cell receptor beta chains originate from one sample sequenced in a study of OX40 agonist ivuxolimab in advanced cancers. Only in-frame clones appear in the TCRdb table, and some are missing; sequencing was by immunoSEQ multiplex PCR. The sample records about 93,000 clones, around 94% being singletons. The material was CD4+ or CD8+ T cells sorted from blood, obtained in a trial of the OX40 agonist ivuxolimab. All receptors come from an adult with an advanced solid tumor such as melanoma, head and neck, liver or kidney cancer.

In nucleotides, the CDR3 is TGTGCCAGCACCCCTCCCGACCCCCAAGAGACCCAGTACTTC. Translated, it gives CASTPPDPQETQYF. The rearrangement joins TRBV11-2 to TRBJ2-5; D not certain. This CDR3 is 14 amino acids long. Trimming stripped 7 bases from V and 1 base from J, with 13 bases between. Looked up from germline, CDR1 is SGHAT and CDR2 is FQNNGV.

The chain is built from TRBV4-3 and TRBJ2-3; TRBD2 is a possible D gene (5 bases). The germline gives CDR1 LGHNA, CDR2 YSLEER. The CDR3 is 15 residues long. V shed 0 bases and J shed 2 bases, with 9 bases lying between them. The CDR3 bases are TGCGCCAGCAGCCAAGAGAGGGTCCCCACAGATACGCAGTATTTT. Amino acid sequence: CASSQERVPTDTQYF.

The genes are TRBV5-4 and TRBJ2-7; D gene unclear. The germline V and J ends were trimmed by 0 bases and 0 bases, with 7 bases remaining between them. This CDR3 has 14 amino acids. CDR1 is SGHNT, CDR2 YYREEE, per germline (reference sequence). CDR3: CASSLGQSSYEQYF. The CDR3 nucleotides are TGTGCCAGCAGCTTGGGCCAGAGCTCCTACGAGCAGTACTTC.

V is TRBV2 and J is TRBJ1-4; D gene ambiguous. V shed 6 bases and J shed 8 bases, with 10 bases lying between them. This CDR3 comprises 12 residues. CDR1 and CDR2 from the germline V gene are SNHLY and FYNNEI. The CDR3 nucleotides are TGTGCCAGCAGGGAGTACAGCGAAAAACTGTTTTTT. It is translated as CASREYSEKLFF. Variable domain in full (rest from reference TRBV2 and TRBJ1-4): EPEVTQTPSHQVTQMGQEVILRCVPISNHLYFYWYRQILGQKVEFLVSFYNNEISEKSEIFDDQFSVERPDGSNFTLKIRSTKLEDSAMYFCASREYSEKLFFGSGTQLSVL.

The chain uses TRBV7-8 and TRBJ2-7; 7 bases match TRBD1. V was pared by 5 bases and J by 1 base, with 5 bases of the junction left unmatched. The CDR3 is 14 residues long. Germline-derived CDR1 and CDR2 are SGHVS and FQNEAQ. The CDR3 DNA sequence: TGTGCCAGCAGCCACGGACAGGCATCCTACGAGCAGTACTTC. Amino acid sequence: CASSHGQASYEQYF.